Given below is one T cell receptor (beta chain) in context. Its antigen remains unknown. This sample was taken from a study of CD8 T cell repertoires and HIV-1 epitope variants. About the research overall: T cells were cultured for approximately ten days with cytokines added on days 3 and 7. Separate from the cultures, 1M uncultured T cells served as baseline.

Study-level points and caveats: About five clonotypes recognized Nef KF9, one HW9, none TAALDMSHF.

Here immunoSEQ multiplex PCR was the method, and the copy in TCRdb shows in-frame clones only, minus some. This repertoire shows several thousand clones, approximately 65% found once; its top ten account for 46%. The CDR3 has 15 amino acids. Germline V gives CDR1 SEHNR, CDR2 FQNEAQ (reference sequence). V was cut by 2 bases and J by 3 bases, with 13 bases left in between. This chain joins TRBV7-9 and TRBJ1-1; the D is unclear. Material: cultured CD8+ T cells derived from PBMCs. The TCR was taken from a male donor with HIV. The CDR3 spells CASSLPVGPYTEAFF. CDR3 bases: TGTGCCAGCAGCTTACCTGTGGGCCCTTACACTGAAGCTTTCTTT.